This TCR beta chain was documented in a study of T cell responses to AZD1222 COVID-19 vaccine. Study summary: Samples with a second dose at about 4 or about 12 weeks were pooled together.

Study results and caveats: Donors were chiefly white British, with a greater number of females, and clonal diversity was perhaps underestimated. After two AZD1222 doses, spike-specific TCR breadth and depth rose versus day 0.

With 4 bases clipped from V and 8 bases from J, the junction kept 20 bases outside the gene matches. The CDR3 spans 18 residues. Germline V gene data show CDR1 as KGHDR and CDR2 as SFDVKD. Details on this clone: Its target is not known.

Clones were sequenced by immunoSEQ multiplex PCR, and TCRdb holds only the in-frame ones, with some missing. The sample consists of 150,000 to 200,000 clones, 90% to 95% of them appearing once. V usage is TRBV24-1 and J usage is TRBJ1-1; 8 bases are shared with TRBD1. Sequenced material: peripheral blood, taken on day 0 of AZD1222 vaccination. This clonotype was sampled from an adult in good health. The DNA for the CDR3 is TGTGCCACCAGTGAAGGGGCAGATACAGGGGGGAATATGACGGAAGCTTTCTTT. It codes for CATSEGADTGGNMTEAFF.